This T cell receptor (beta chain) is from a study of vaccination effects on CD4 cells after COVID-19. Study-wide context: Post-vaccine sampling occurred a median 72 days after the second dose. Study results and limitations: Clones that were induced by infection or by vaccine showed marked contraction late after vaccination. In people who had recovered, most post-vaccine spike-reactive clones were new vaccine-induced clones. Few convalescent patients and no early post-infection timepoints were included in the study.

Between days 9 and 10 of culture, CD4+ T cells were separated out. This person caught SARS-CoV-2 sometime from March to December 2020, and PCR testing confirmed the infection. All participants had two doses of either the BNT162b2 or mRNA-1273 vaccine. Method: immunoSEQ multiplex PCR; TCRdb's copy keeps in-frame clones and lacks some. The profile shows roughly 33,000 clones, roughly 80% of them singletons. Germline CDR1 LNHDA, CDR2 SQIVND (reference sequence). V was pared by 3 bases and J by 1 base, with 12 bases between. This CDR3 has 15 amino acids. Concerning this clone: Its antigen is currently unknown.

Here the sequenced sample was CD4+ T cells from PBMCs cultured without peptide, taken after COVID-19 vaccination. The sequence was obtained from a human donor who had a prior SARS-CoV-2 infection. This sequence joins TRBV19 and TRBJ1-2; D unresolved. The CDR3 protein is CASSIRGDNNYGYTF. The CDR3 DNA is TGTGCCAGTAGTATTCGTGGGGATAATAACTATGGCTACACCTTC.